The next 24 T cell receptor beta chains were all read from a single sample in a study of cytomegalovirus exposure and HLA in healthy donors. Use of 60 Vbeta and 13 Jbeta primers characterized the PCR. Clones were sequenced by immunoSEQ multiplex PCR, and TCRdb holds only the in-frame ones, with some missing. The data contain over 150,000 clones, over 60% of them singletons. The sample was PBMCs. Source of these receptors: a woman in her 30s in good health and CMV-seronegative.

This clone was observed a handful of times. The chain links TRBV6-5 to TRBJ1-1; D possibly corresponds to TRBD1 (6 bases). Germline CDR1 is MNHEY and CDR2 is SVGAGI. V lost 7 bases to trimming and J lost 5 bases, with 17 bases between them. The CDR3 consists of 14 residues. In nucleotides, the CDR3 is TGTGCCAGCAACCCACAGGGATGGGAAACTGAAGCTTTCTTT. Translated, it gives CASNPQGWETEAFF.

The CDR3 DNA is TGTGCCAGCAGTTACCCAGGTTGGGGGGAAGGCTACGAGCAGTACTTC. Its protein is CASSYPGWGEGYEQYF. The rearrangement joins TRBV6-5 to TRBJ2-7, with D possibly being TRBD2 (6 bases). Trimming took 2 bases from V and 3 from J, leaving 17 bases between them. CDR1 and CDR2 from the germline V gene are MNHEY and SVGAGI. The CDR3 is 16 amino acids.

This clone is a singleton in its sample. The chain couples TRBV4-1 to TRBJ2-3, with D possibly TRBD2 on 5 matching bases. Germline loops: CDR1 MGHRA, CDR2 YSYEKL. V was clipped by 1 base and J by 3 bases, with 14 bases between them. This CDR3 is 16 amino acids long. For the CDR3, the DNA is TGCGCCAGCAGCCAAGTAGATAGGAGGATAACAGATACGCAGTATTTT. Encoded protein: CASSQVDRRITDTQYF.

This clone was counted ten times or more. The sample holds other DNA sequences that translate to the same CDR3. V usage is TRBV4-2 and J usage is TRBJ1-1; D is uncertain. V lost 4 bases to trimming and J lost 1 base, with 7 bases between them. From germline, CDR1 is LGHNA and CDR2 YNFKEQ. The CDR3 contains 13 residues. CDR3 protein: CASSPSGNTEAFF. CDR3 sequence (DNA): TGTGCCAGCAGCCCTTCGGGGAACACTGAAGCTTTCTTT.

The CDR3 DNA reads as TGCGCCAGCAGCTTATACTTCGGGGAGCCCCAGCATTTT. Its protein product is CASSLYFGEPQHF. The gene calls are TRBV4-3 and TRBJ1-5, with D unclear. The CDR3 contains 13 residues. Trimming shortened V by 5 bases and J by 8 bases, and 13 bases separated the two germline ends. Germline V gene data show CDR1 as LGHNA and CDR2 as YSLEER.

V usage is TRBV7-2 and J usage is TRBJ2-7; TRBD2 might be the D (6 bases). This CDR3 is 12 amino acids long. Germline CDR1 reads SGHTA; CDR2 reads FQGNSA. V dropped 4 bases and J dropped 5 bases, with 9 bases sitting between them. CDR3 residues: CASSWGVDEQYF. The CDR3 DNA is TGTGCCAGCAGCTGGGGGGTAGACGAGCAGTACTTC.

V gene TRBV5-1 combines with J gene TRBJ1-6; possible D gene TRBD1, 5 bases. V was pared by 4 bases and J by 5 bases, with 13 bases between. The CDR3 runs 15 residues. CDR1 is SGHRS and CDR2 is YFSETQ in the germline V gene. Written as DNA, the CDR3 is TGCGCCAGCAGCAACCAGGGTTTCGATAATTCACCCCTCCACTTT. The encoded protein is CASSNQGFDNSPLHF.

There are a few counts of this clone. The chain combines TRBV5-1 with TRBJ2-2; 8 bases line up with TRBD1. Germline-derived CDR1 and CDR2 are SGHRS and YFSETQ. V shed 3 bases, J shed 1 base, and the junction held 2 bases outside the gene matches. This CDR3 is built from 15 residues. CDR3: CASSSGTGNTGELFF. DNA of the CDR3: TGCGCCAGCAGCTCCGGGACAGGGAACACCGGGGAGCTGTTTTTT.

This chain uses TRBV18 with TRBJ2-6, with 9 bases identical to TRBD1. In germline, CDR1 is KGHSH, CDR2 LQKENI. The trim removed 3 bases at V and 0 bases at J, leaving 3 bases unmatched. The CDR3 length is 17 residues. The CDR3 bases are TGTGCCAGCTCACCGGGACAGGGAAACTCTGGGGCCAACGTCCTGACTTTC. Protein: CASSPGQGNSGANVLTF.

CDR3 residues: CASSLVAAENNEQFF. CDR3 in DNA: TGCGCCAGCAGCTTGGTGGCGGCAGAAAACAATGAGCAGTTCTTC. The chain recombines TRBV5-1 with TRBJ2-1; no clear D. The V end lost 0 bases, the J end lost 5 bases, and 12 bases lay between the germline ends. The CDR3 runs 15 residues. Looked up from germline, CDR1 is SGHRS and CDR2 is YFSETQ.

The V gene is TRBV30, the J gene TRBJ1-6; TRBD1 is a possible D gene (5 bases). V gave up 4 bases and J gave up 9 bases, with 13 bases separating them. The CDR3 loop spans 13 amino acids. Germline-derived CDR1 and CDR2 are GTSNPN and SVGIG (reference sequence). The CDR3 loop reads CAWTRDSGSPLHF. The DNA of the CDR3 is TGTGCCTGGACCCGGGACTCCGGTTCACCCCTCCACTTT.

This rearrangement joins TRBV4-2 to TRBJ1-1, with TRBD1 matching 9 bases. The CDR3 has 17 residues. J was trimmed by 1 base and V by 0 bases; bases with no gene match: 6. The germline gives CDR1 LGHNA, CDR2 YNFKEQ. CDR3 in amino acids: CASSQERWDRANTEAFF. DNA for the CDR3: TGTGCCAGCAGCCAAGAAAGGTGGGACAGGGCGAACACTGAAGCTTTCTTT.

CDR3 nucleotides: TGCGCCAGCGCCCCGCGGCAGGGAGGAAACTATGGCTACACCTTC. It translates to CASAPRQGGNYGYTF. This chain links TRBV5-1 with TRBJ1-2, with D maybe TRBD1 (5 bases). The CDR3 has 15 amino acids. Trimming stripped 7 bases from V and 2 bases from J, with 18 bases between. Germline CDR1 SGHRS, CDR2 YFSETQ.

This CDR3 is CSGLSGSQETQYF. Here the CDR3 DNA reads TGCAGCGGTCTTAGCGGGAGCCAAGAGACCCAGTACTTC. V is TRBV29-1 and J is TRBJ2-5; TRBD2 matches at 9 bases. Germline V gives CDR1 SQVTM, CDR2 ANQGSEA. The CDR3 runs to 13 residues. V shed 7 bases and J 1 base; nucleotides not matched to a gene: 4.

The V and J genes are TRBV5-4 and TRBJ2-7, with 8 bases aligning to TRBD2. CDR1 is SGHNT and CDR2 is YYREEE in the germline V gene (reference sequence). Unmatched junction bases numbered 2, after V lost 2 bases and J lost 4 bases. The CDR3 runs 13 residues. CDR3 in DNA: TGTGCCAGCAGCTTCAGCGGGAGATACGAGCAGTACTTC. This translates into CASSFSGRYEQYF.

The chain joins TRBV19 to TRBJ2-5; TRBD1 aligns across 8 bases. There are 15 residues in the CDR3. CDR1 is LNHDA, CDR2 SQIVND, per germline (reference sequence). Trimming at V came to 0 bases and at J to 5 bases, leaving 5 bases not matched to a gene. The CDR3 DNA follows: TGTGCCAGTAGTATAGATCAGGGGGCTGGGGAGACCCAGTACTTC. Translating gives CASSIDQGAGETQYF.

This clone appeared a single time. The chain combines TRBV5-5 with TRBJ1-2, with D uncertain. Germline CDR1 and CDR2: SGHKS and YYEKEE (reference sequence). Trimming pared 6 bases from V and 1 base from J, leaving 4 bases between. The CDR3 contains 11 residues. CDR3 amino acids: CASTLNYGYTF. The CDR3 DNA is TGTGCCAGCACCCTTAACTATGGCTACACCTTC.

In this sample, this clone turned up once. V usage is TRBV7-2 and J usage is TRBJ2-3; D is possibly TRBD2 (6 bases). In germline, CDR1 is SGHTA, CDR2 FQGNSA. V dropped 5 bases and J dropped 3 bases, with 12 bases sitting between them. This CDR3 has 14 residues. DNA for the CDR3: TGTGCCAGCAGCCCGGGGCGGGATACAGATACGCAGTATTTT. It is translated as CASSPGRDTDTQYF.

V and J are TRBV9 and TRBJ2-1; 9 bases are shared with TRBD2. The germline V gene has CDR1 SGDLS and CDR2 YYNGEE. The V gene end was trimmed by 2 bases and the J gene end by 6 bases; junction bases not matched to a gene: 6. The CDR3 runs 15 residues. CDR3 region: CASSVSGRNPNEQFF. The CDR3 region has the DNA TGTGCCAGCAGCGTTAGCGGGAGAAATCCCAATGAGCAGTTCTTC.

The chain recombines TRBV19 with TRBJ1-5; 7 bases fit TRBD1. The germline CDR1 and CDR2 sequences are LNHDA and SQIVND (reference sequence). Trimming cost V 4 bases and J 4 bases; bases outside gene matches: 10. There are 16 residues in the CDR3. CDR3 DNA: TGTGCCAGTAGTAAAACCGGGACAGTTTTTAATCAGCCCCAGCATTTT. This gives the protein CASSKTGTVFNQPQHF.

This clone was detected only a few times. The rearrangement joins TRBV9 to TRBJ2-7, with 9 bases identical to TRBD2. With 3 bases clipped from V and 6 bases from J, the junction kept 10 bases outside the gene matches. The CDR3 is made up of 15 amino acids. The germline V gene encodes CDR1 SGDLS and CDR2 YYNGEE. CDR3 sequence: CASSGGPGLASEQYF. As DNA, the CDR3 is TGTGCCAGCAGCGGAGGACCGGGACTAGCATCCGAGCAGTACTTC.

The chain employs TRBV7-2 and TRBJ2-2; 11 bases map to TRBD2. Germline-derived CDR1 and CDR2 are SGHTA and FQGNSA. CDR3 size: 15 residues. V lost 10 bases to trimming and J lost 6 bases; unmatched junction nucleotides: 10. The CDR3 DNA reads TGTGCCACCCCCACCGGGACTAGCGGTTCCGGGGAGCTGTTTTTT. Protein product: CATPTGTSGSGELFF. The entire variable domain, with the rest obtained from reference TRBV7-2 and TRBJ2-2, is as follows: GAGVSQSPSNKVTEKGKDVELRCDPISGHTALYWYRQSLGQGLEFLIYFQGNSAPDKSGLPSDRFSAERTGGSVSTLTIQRTQQEDSAVYLCATPTGTSGSGELFFGEGSRLTVL.

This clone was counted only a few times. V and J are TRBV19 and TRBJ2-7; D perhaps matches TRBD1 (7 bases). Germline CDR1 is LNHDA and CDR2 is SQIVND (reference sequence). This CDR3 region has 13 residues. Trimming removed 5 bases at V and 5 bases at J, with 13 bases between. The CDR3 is CASSYDREDEQYF. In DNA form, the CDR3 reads TGTGCCAGTAGTTACGACAGGGAGGACGAGCAGTACTTC.

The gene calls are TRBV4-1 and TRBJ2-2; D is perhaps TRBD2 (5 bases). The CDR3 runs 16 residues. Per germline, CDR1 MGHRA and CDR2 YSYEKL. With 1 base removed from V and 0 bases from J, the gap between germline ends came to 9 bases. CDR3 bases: TGCGCCAGCAGCCAAGTAGGCGGGTCGAACACCGGGGAGCTGTTTTTT. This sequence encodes CASSQVGGSNTGELFF.